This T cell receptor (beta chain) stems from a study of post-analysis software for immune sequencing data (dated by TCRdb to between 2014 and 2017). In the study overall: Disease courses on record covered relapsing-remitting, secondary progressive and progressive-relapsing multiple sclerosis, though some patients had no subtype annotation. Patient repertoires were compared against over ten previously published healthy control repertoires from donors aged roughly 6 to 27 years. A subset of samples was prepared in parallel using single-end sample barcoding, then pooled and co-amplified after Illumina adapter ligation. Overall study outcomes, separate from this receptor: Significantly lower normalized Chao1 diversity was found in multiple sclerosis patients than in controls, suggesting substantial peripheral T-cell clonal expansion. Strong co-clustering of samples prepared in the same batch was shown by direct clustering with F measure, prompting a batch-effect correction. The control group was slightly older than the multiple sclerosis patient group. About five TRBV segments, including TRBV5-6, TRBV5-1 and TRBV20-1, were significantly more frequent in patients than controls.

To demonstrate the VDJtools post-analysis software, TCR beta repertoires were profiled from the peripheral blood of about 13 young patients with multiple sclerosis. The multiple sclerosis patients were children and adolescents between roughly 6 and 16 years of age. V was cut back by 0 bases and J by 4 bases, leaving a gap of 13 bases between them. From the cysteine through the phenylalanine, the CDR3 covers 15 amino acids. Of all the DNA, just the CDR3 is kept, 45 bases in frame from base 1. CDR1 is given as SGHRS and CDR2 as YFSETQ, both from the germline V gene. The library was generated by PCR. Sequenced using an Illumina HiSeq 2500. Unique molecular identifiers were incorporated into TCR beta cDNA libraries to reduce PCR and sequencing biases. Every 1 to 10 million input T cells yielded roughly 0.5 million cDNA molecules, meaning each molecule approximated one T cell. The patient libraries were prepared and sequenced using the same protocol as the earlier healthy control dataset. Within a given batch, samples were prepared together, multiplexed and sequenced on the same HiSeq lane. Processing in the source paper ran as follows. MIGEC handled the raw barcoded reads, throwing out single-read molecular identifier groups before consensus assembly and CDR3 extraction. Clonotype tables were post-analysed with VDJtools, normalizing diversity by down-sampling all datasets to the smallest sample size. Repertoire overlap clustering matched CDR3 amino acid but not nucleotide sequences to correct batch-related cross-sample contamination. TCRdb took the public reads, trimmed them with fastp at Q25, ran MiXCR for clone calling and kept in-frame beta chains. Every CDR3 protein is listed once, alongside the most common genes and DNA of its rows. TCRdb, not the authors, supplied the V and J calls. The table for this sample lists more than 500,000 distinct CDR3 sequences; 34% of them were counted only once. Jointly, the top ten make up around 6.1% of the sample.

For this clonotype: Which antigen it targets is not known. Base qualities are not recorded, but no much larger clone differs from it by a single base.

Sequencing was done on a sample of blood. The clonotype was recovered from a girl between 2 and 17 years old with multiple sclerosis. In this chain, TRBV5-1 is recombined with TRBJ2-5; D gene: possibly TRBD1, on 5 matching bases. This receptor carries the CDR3 CASSLGALQGETQYF. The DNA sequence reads TGCGCCAGCAGCTTGGGGGCACTCCAGGGAGAGACCCAGTACTTC.